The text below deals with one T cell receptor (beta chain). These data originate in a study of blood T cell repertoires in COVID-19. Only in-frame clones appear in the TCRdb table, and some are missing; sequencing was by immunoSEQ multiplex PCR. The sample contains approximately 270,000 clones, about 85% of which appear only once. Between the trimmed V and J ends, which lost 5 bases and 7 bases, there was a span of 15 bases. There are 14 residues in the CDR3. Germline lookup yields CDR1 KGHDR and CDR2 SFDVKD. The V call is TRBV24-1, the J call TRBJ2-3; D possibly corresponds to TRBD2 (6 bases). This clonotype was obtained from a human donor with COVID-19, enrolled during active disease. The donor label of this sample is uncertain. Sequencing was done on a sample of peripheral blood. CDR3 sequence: CATSATGRSNTQYF. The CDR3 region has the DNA TGTGCCACCAGTGCGACCGGGAGATCCAATACGCAGTATTTT.